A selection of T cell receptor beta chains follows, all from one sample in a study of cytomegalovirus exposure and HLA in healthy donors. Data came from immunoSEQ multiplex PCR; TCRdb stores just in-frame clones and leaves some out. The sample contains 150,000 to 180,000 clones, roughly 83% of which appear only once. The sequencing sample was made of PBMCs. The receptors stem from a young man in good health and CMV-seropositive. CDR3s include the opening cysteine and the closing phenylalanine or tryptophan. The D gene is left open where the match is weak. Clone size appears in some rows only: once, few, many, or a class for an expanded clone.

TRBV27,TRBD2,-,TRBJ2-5,CASSFGSGRGETQYF,TGTGCCAGCAGTTTCGGGAGCGGGAGAGGTGAGACCCAGTACTTC
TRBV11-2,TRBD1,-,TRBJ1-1,CASSSVGQGYTEAFF,TGTGCCAGCAGCTCGGTAGGACAGGGCTACACTGAAGCTTTCTTT
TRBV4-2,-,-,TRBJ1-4,CASSQAQLNEKLFF,TGTGCCAGCAGCCAGGCACAGCTGAATGAAAAACTGTTTTTT
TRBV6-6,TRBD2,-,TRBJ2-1,CASTPQEAGGRNEQFF,TGTGCCAGCACCCCCCAAGAGGCGGGAGGCCGGAATGAGCAGTTCTTC
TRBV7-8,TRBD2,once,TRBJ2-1,CASSLGTRGLAGRGNEQFF,TGTGCCAGCAGCTTAGGGACCAGGGGACTAGCGGGGAGGGGGAATGAGCAGTTCTTC
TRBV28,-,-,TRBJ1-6,CASSPSVLSPLHF,TGTGCCAGCAGTCCTTCCGTCCTTTCACCCCTCCACTTT
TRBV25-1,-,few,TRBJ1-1,CASSRTGGNTEAFF,TGTGCCAGCAGTAGGACCGGGGGGAACACTGAAGCTTTCTTT
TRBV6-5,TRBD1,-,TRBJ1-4,CASSQGATDEKLFF,TGTGCCAGCAGTCAGGGGGCGACAGATGAAAAACTGTTTTTT
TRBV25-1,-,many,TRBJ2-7,CASSESERAYEQYF,TGTGCCAGCAGTGAATCTGAGAGGGCCTACGAGCAGTACTTC
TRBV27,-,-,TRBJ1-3,CASKGNSGNTIYF,TGTGCCAGCAAGGGGAACTCTGGAAACACCATATATTTT
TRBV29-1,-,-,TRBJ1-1,CSVIQSGAFF,TGCAGCGTTATTCAATCGGGAGCTTTCTTT
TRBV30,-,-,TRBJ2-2,CAYKEYGELFF,TGTGCCTATAAAGAGTACGGGGAGCTGTTTTTT
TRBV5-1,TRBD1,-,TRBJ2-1,CASRSGQGGSYNEQFF,TGCGCCAGCAGGTCAGGACAGGGGGGTTCCTACAATGAGCAGTTCTTC
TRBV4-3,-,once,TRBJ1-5,CASSQVWQGNNQPQHF,TGCGCCAGCAGCCAAGTGTGGCAGGGAAACAATCAGCCCCAGCATTTT
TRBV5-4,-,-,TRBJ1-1,CASSLAEKNTEAFF,TGTGCCAGCAGCTTGGCGGAGAAGAACACTGAAGCTTTCTTT
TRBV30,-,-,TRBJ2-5,CAWSSQGWETQYF,TGTGCCTGGAGCTCCCAGGGGTGGGAGACCCAGTACTTC
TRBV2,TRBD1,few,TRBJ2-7,CASSYDRGLEQYF,TGTGCCAGCAGCTACGACAGGGGCTTAGAGCAGTACTTC
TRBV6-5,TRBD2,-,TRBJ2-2,CASRGGGTDTGELFF,TGTGCCAGCCGCGGGGGGGGAACGGATACCGGGGAGCTGTTTTTT
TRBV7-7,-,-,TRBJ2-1,CASSSEVANEQFF,TGTGCTAGCAGCTCAGAGGTAGCCAATGAGCAGTTCTTC
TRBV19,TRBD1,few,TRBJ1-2,CASSLGQATNYGYTF,TGTGCCAGTAGCCTAGGACAGGCTACTAACTATGGCTACACCTTC
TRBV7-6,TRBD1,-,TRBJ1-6,CASSPRGNSPLHF,TGTGCCAGCAGCCCCAGGGGGAATTCACCCCTCCACTTT
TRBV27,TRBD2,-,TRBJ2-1,CASSSDRGGPTYNEQFF,TGTGCCAGCAGTTCCGATCGGGGGGGCCCTACCTACAATGAGCAGTTCTTC
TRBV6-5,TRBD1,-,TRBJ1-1,CASSLGQANTEAFF,TGTGCCAGCAGTTTGGGACAGGCCAACACTGAAGCTTTCTTT
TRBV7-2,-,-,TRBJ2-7,CASSFVSTDLRGQYF,TGTGCCAGCAGCTTCGTCAGCACCGACCTACGAGGGCAGTACTTC
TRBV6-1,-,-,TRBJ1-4,CASSFQGLPNEKLFF,TGTGCCAGCAGTTTCCAGGGTCTACCTAATGAAAAACTGTTTTTT
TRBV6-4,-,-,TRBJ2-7,CASILNRVSYEQYF,TGTGCCAGCATTCTAAACAGGGTTTCCTACGAGCAGTACTTC
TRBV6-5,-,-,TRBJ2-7,CASSYSGEQYF,TGTGCCAGCAGTTACTCCGGGGAGCAGTACTTC
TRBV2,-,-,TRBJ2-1,CASREDGGGEQFF,TGTGCCAGCAGAGAGGACGGAGGAGGGGAGCAGTTCTTC
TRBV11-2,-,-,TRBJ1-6,CASSFQGAGSPLHF,TGTGCCAGCAGCTTCCAAGGGGCCGGTTCACCCCTCCACTTT
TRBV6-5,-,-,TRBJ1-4,CASSHGRGYEKLFF,TGTGCCAGCAGTCACGGTAGGGGATATGAAAAACTGTTTTTT
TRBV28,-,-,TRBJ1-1,CASSLGPGMNTEAFF,TGTGCCAGCAGTTTAGGCCCGGGAATGAACACTGAAGCTTTCTTT
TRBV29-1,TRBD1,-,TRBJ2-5,CSAQGQSWETQYF,TGCAGCGCCCAGGGACAGAGCTGGGAAACCCAGTACTTC
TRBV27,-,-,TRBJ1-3,CASSSRTGGNTIYF,TGTGCCAGCAGTTCCCGGACGGGGGGGAACACCATATATTTT
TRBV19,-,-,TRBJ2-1,CASNGAGGGSYNEQFF,TGTGCCAGTAACGGGGCTGGGGGAGGTAGCTACAATGAGCAGTTCTTC
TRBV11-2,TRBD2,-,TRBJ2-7,CASSLLRESHEQYF,TGTGCCAGCAGCTTGCTGCGGGAGAGCCACGAGCAGTACTTC
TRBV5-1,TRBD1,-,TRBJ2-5,CASSLGQGAGETQYF,TGCGCCAGCAGCTTGGGACAGGGGGCGGGAGAGACCCAGTACTTC
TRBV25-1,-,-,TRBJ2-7,CASNYLYEQYF,TGTGCCAGCAACTACCTATACGAGCAGTACTTC
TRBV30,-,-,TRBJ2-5,CAWSFPNQETQYF,TGTGCCTGGAGTTTCCCAAACCAAGAGACCCAGTACTTC
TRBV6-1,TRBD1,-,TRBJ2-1,CASSEDGTGTYNEQFF,TGTGCCAGCAGTGAAGATGGGACAGGGACCTACAATGAGCAGTTCTTC
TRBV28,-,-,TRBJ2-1,CASSPIPLVNEQFF,TGTGCCAGCAGTCCCATTCCACTAGTCAATGAGCAGTTCTTC
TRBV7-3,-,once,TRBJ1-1,CASSLQRDTEAFF,TGTGCCAGCAGCTTACAGAGGGACACTGAAGCTTTCTTT